This T cell receptor (beta chain) was recorded in a study of early T cells in non-severe SARS-CoV-2 infection. The CDR3 runs to 15 residues. V was trimmed by 3 bases and J by 7 bases, leaving 16 bases between them. CDR1 and CDR2 from the germline V gene are SGHAT and FQNNGV. One entry per CDR3 protein results from TCRdb running MiXCR on the 5' RACE reads. The sample includes 65,000 to 70,000 distinct CDR3 sequences, 11% seen only once; the top ten take roughly 6%. Source material: whole blood. This receptor was obtained from an adult who was a healthcare worker with PCR-confirmed SARS-CoV-2 infection or an uninfected control (not recorded which). V is TRBV11-2 and J is TRBJ2-1; D tentatively fits TRBD1 or TRBD2 (5 bases each). CDR3 sequence (DNA): TGTGCCAGCAGCTTTTACGGGACCCGCCCAAATGAGCAGTTCTTC. As protein: CASSFYGTRPNEQFF.